Described below is a single T cell receptor beta chain sequence and its context. These data are taken from a study of blood T cell repertoires in COVID-19. Study-wide background: Acute and convalescent COVID-19 specimens originated in the United States, Italy and Spain. PBMCs, B-cell-depleted T cells, or T cells provided the cDNA or gDNA that made up the material.

V dropped 4 bases and J dropped 6 bases, with 10 bases sitting between them. This CDR3 is 13 amino acids long. Under the authors' procedure: Amplifying reference gene primers gave estimates of nucleated cell counts. The data were produced by immunoSEQ multiplex PCR, yet TCRdb's version contains in-frame clones alone and is incomplete. V and J calls and clone size are given by that table; D and trimming were obtained from the DNA. Of tens of thousands of clones in the sample, 88% were seen once. The chain employs TRBV12-3 or TRBV12-4 and TRBJ1-5; D unclear. This clonotype was sampled from a human donor in a cohort sampled during active COVID-19. The sample was peripheral blood. The DNA for the CDR3 is TGTGCCAGCAGTTATCCCGGCGGTCAGCCCCAGCATTTT. Translating it yields CASSYPGGQPQHF.